This T cell receptor (beta chain) came from a study of Ad26.COV2.S vaccination and SARS-CoV-2 variants. The V and J ends lost 1 base and 8 bases respectively, with 17 bases between them. CDR1 and CDR2 from the germline V gene are LGHDT and YNNKEL (reference sequence). The CDR3 consists of 15 residues. Some clones are missing from TCRdb's copy, which holds only in-frame ones; the method was immunoSEQ multiplex PCR. In the table there are around 320,000 clones, around 87% of which are singletons. Treatment meaning: around 19 received Ad26.COV2.S at low or high dose, single or two shots; 5 received placebo; per-sample allocation not given. On day 63 after the first injection, vaccine and placebo recipients gave samples.

Specimen: peripheral blood, collected in a trial of Ad26.COV2.S vaccine versus placebo. This TCR was sampled from a person aged 18 to 59 who received the Ad26.COV2.S COVID-19 vaccine or a placebo. The chain joins TRBV3-1 (or the pseudogene TRBV3-2) to TRBJ1-2; D uncertain. DNA for the CDR3: TGTGCCAGCAGCCAAGCCATGGGATGGCTGGGCGGCTACACCTTC. Its translation: CASSQAMGWLGGYTF.